What follows are 29 T cell receptor beta chains derived from one specimen sequenced in a study of siplizumab effects on memory and regulatory T cells. Sequencing was performed with immunoSEQ multiplex PCR; in TCRdb, only in-frame clones are kept and a portion is missing. The sample yields some 90,000 clones, approximately 90% seen once. The specimen was CD4+ T cells sorted from blood. These receptors all stem from a human donor in good health.

V usage is TRBV30 and J usage is TRBJ2-1, with 13 bases aligning to TRBD2. The ends lost 0 bases at V and 8 bases at J; junction bases unmatched: 7. This CDR3 is built from 16 residues. CDR1 and CDR2 (germline): GTSNPN, SVGIG (reference sequence). This CDR3 reads CAWSVLAGGPGDEQFF. CDR3 bases: TGTGCCTGGAGTGTACTAGCGGGAGGGCCGGGGGATGAGCAGTTCTTC.

The chain is built from TRBV18 and TRBJ2-7, with a weak D call TRBD1 (6 bases). The CDR3 runs 14 residues. Trimming took 4 bases from V and 4 from J, leaving 14 bases between them. The V gene's germline CDR1 is KGHSH and CDR2 LQKENI. This chain's CDR3 is CASSLREGGYEQYF. CDR3 nucleotides: TGTGCCAGCTCACTTCGTGAAGGGGGTTACGAGCAGTACTTC.

This clone has just a few counts. This rearrangement joins TRBV14 to TRBJ1-2; D is perhaps TRBD1 (5 bases). V lost 2 bases and J 8 bases, leaving 15 bases between the germline ends. Germline V CDR1 and CDR2: SGHDN, FVKESK. The CDR3 is 14 amino acids. The CDR3 nucleotides read TGTGCCAGCAGCCAACCAGCGGGGGTCGGGGGCTACACCTTC. Its translation: CASSQPAGVGGYTF. Filled out from reference TRBV14 and TRBJ1-2, the complete variable domain reads EAGVTQFPSHSVIEKGQTVTLRCDPISGHDNLYWYRRVMGKEIKFLLHFVKESKQDESGMPNNRFLAERTGGTYSTLKVQPAELEDSGVYFCASSQPAGVGGYTFGSGTRLTVV.

The chain couples TRBV5-1 to TRBJ1-5, with D unclear. This CDR3 contains 14 residues. Germline V gene data show CDR1 as SGHRS and CDR2 as YFSETQ. V shed 4 bases and J shed 2 bases, with 10 bases lying between them. The DNA of the CDR3 is TGCGCCAGCAGCACGGACGGAGGCAATCAGCCCCAGCATTTT. Amino acids: CASSTDGGNQPQHF.

The V gene is TRBV12-5, the J gene TRBJ2-1; possibly TRBD2 for D (6 bases). V gave up 1 base and J gave up 0 bases, with 13 bases separating them. The CDR3 is 17 amino acids. Germline V gene sequence: CDR1 LGHNT, CDR2 FRNRAP. The CDR3 sequence is CASGLGLASTSYNEQFF. The CDR3 nucleotides read TGTGCTAGTGGTTTGGGGCTAGCGTCGACCTCCTACAATGAGCAGTTCTTC.

This sequence joins TRBV19 and TRBJ2-3, with 10 bases aligning to TRBD1. V trimming: 4 bases; J trimming: 6 bases; junction bases outside the gene matches: 7. The V gene's germline CDR1 is LNHDA and CDR2 SQIVND (reference sequence). The CDR3 has 15 amino acids. The CDR3 loop reads CASSTRTGGPDTQYF. In DNA form, the CDR3 reads TGTGCCAGTAGTACGCGGACAGGGGGGCCCGATACGCAGTATTTT. Looking up the rest from reference TRBV19 and TRBJ2-3 gives the full variable domain: DGGITQSPKYLFRKEGQNVTLSCEQNLNHDAMYWYRQDPGQGLRLIYYSQIVNDFQKGDIAEGYSVSREKKESFPLTVTSAQKNPTAFYLCASSTRTGGPDTQYFGPGTRLTVL.

As concerns this clone: One junction end disagrees with the germline gene, perhaps due to a read error. The gene calls are TRBV7-7 and TRBJ1-5; 7 positions match TRBD1. The CDR3 covers 18 residues. From germline, CDR1 is SSHAT and CDR2 FNYEAQ (reference sequence). The CDR3 spells CASSLRASGQADFQPQHF. The CDR3 nucleotides read TGTGCTAGCAGCTTACGGGCTTCAGGACAGGCGGATTTTCAGCCCCAGCATTTT.

This clone was observed a single time. This chain connects TRBV6-1 to TRBJ1-1; 8 nucleotides match TRBD1. Per germline, CDR1 MNHNS and CDR2 SASEGT. The CDR3 totals 14 residues. Trimming cost V 10 bases and J 4 bases; bases outside gene matches: 11. CDR3 in amino acids: CATPGRDRGTEAFF. The CDR3 DNA reads TGTGCCACCCCGGGTAGAGACAGGGGCACTGAAGCTTTCTTT.

This chain uses TRBV4-2 with TRBJ2-7, with TRBD2 matching 11 bases. Germline trimming cut 0 bases from V and 2 bases from J; bases unmatched to any gene: 12. The CDR3 is 19 residues long. Germline assignment: CDR1 LGHNA and CDR2 YNFKEQ. CDR3 sequence (DNA): TGTGCCAGCAGCCAAGAACAGGAGGCGTTTAGCGGGAGGGCCTACGAGCAGTACTTC. Translation gives CASSQEQEAFSGRAYEQYF.

The J gene is TRBJ2-1, the V gene TRBV6-4, with 10 nucleotides matching TRBD1. This CDR3 spans 15 amino acids. V trimming: 5 bases; J trimming: 2 bases; junction bases outside the gene matches: 3. The germline gives CDR1 MRHNA, CDR2 SNTAGT. For the CDR3, the DNA is TGTGCCAGCAGTACCGGGACAGGGGCCTACAATGAGCAGTTCTTC. As protein: CASSTGTGAYNEQFF.

The chain combines TRBV30 with TRBJ1-2; D call uncertain. This CDR3 comprises 13 residues. V lost 5 bases to trimming and J lost 4 bases, with 14 bases between them. Per the germline V gene, CDR1 is GTSNPN and CDR2 is SVGIG (reference sequence). The CDR3 loop is CAWGSPTFYGYTF. Written as DNA, the CDR3 is TGTGCCTGGGGATCCCCCACATTCTATGGCTACACCTTC.

The rearrangement links TRBV7-3 to TRBJ2-1, with a weak D call TRBD2 (5 bases). The ends were cut back, 2 bases at V and 7 bases at J, with 15 bases in the middle. CDR3 length: 15 residues. From germline, CDR1 is SGHTA and CDR2 FQGTGA. The CDR3 DNA follows: TGTGCCAGCAGCTTAGACCTGAGGGCCGCTAATGAGCAGTTCTTC. Residues: CASSLDLRAANEQFF.

The rearrangement links TRBV5-1 to TRBJ1-2, with D possibly being TRBD1 (6 bases). The CDR3 is 13 amino acids. V lost 4 bases, J lost 6 bases, and 13 bases lay in between. The V gene's germline CDR1 is SGHRS and CDR2 YFSETQ. The CDR3 is CASSGGSGDGYTF. The CDR3 coding sequence is TGCGCCAGCAGCGGGGGCTCTGGGGATGGCTACACCTTC. The variable domain in full, completed from reference TRBV5-1 and TRBJ1-2, reads KAGVTQTPRYLIKTRGQQVTLSCSPISGHRSVSWYQQTPGQGLQFLFEYFSETQRNKGNFPGRFSGRQFSNSRSEMNVSTLELGDSALYLCASSGGSGDGYTFGSGTRLTVV.

This clone has just one count. The chain carries TRBV6-6 and TRBJ2-5; 8 positions agree with TRBD1. The CDR3 contains 16 residues. V trimming: 7 bases; J trimming: 5 bases; junction bases outside the gene matches: 15. Germline values: CDR1 MNHNY, CDR2 SVGAGI (reference sequence). The CDR3 bases are TGTGCCAGCACCAACGTAGGGCAGGGGGCGCGGGAGACCCAGTACTTC. Its protein product is CASTNVGQGARETQYF.

The gene calls are TRBV25-1 and TRBJ1-2; the D is unclear. The CDR3 is 14 residues long. The germline V and J ends were trimmed by 5 bases and 1 base, with 11 bases remaining between them. Germline V CDR1 and CDR2: MGHDK, SYGVNS. The CDR3 reads CASSPATFNYGYTF. DNA of the CDR3: TGTGCCAGCAGTCCCGCGACATTTAACTATGGCTACACCTTC.

This sequence joins TRBV2 and TRBJ2-5, with 9 bases matching TRBD2. With 6 bases clipped from V and 2 bases from J, the junction kept 7 bases outside the gene matches. The CDR3 is 15 residues long. Germline lookup yields CDR1 SNHLY and CDR2 FYNNEI. The CDR3: CASRPGLAQQETQYF. The CDR3 DNA is TGTGCCAGCAGGCCAGGACTAGCGCAGCAAGAGACCCAGTACTTC.

The rearrangement links TRBV5-5 to TRBJ2-7; D is uncertain. Per the germline V gene, CDR1 is SGHKS and CDR2 is YYEKEE (reference sequence). V dropped 4 bases and J dropped 3 bases, with 11 bases sitting between them. The CDR3 length is 13 residues. In DNA form, the CDR3 reads TGTGCCAGCAGCCCGAGGCTAGGCTACGAGCAGTACTTC. Its translation: CASSPRLGYEQYF. Full variable domain (remainder filled in from reference TRBV5-5 and TRBJ2-7): DAGVTQSPTHLIKTRGQQVTLRCSPISGHKSVSWYQQVLGQGPQFIFQYYEKEERGRGNFPDRFSARQFPNYSSELNVNALLLGDSALYLCASSPRLGYEQYFGPGTRLTVT.

This clone was seen once. V is TRBV4-3 and J is TRBJ1-3; D might be TRBD1 (5 bases). Germline V CDR1 and CDR2: LGHNA, YSLEER. The CDR3 is made up of 16 amino acids. V lost 5 bases and J lost 1, with 15 bases in between. The CDR3 DNA reads TGCGCCAGCAGCGTAGCCGTCGGGGGGTCTGGAAACACCATATATTTT. Protein: CASSVAVGGSGNTIYF.

This rearrangement joins TRBV2 to TRBJ2-3, with no clear D. The CDR3 loop spans 13 amino acids. The germline V gene encodes CDR1 SNHLY and CDR2 FYNNEI. The V end was cut by 8 bases, the J end by 4 bases, with 13 bases between. The CDR3 protein is CASETPSPDTQYF. The CDR3 DNA sequence: TGTGCCAGCGAGACACCTAGTCCAGATACGCAGTATTTT.

This rearrangement joins TRBV30 to TRBJ2-1; tentative D call: TRBD1 (6 bases). The germline V gene has CDR1 GTSNPN and CDR2 SVGIG (reference sequence). V lost 5 bases and J 0 bases, leaving 14 bases between the germline ends. This CDR3 comprises 15 residues. CDR3 residues: CAWGGQSSSYNEQFF. The CDR3 DNA is TGTGCCTGGGGTGGACAGTCGAGCTCCTACAATGAGCAGTTCTTC. The complete variable domain, with remaining parts taken from reference TRBV30 and TRBJ2-1, reads SQTIHQWPATLVQPVGSPLSLECTVEGTSNPNLYWYRQAAGRGLQLLFYSVGIGQISSEVPQNLSASRPQDRQFILSSKKLLLSDSGFYLCAWGGQSSSYNEQFFGPGTRLTVL.

The chain links TRBV30 to TRBJ2-2; D gene ambiguous. Germline CDR1 is GTSNPN and CDR2 is SVGIG (reference sequence). This CDR3 is 16 amino acids long. The germline V and J ends were trimmed by 5 bases and 0 bases, with 16 bases remaining between them. In DNA form, the CDR3 reads TGTGCCTGGTCCCCCGAGCAGACGACGAACACCGGGGAGCTGTTTTTT. Translation gives CAWSPEQTTNTGELFF.

The V and J genes are TRBV6-5 and TRBJ2-7, with TRBD1 matching 11 bases. Per the germline V gene, CDR1 is MNHEY and CDR2 is SVGAGI. Germline trimming cut 6 bases from V and 2 bases from J; bases unmatched to any gene: 3. CDR3 length: 14 residues. DNA of the CDR3: TGTGCCAGCAGACCGGACAGGGGGCCCTACGAGCAGTACTTC. Encoded protein: CASRPDRGPYEQYF.

The J gene is TRBJ1-5, the V gene TRBV18; D gene ambiguous. The germline V gene encodes CDR1 KGHSH and CDR2 LQKENI. CDR3 length equals 14 residues. V lost 2 bases and J 7 bases, leaving 12 bases between the germline ends. In nucleotides, the CDR3 is TGTGCCAGCTCACCAACGGCAGTATACCAGCCCCAGCATTTT. It translates to CASSPTAVYQPQHF.

This clone has only a few counts. V and J are TRBV4-1 and TRBJ2-1; TRBD2 aligns across 14 bases. The length of the CDR3 is 16 residues. V lost 0 bases, J lost 13 bases, and 8 bases stayed unmatched. The V gene's germline CDR1 is MGHRA and CDR2 YSYEKL. This CDR3 is CASSQDNGLAGGRQFF. CDR3 bases: TGCGCCAGCAGCCAAGATAACGGACTAGCGGGAGGACGACAGTTCTTC.

This clone was recorded once. V usage is TRBV7-9 and J usage is TRBJ2-5, with 8 bases lining up with TRBD1. The junction had 13 bases not matched to a gene; V was cut back by 2 bases and J by 5 bases. Per the germline V gene, CDR1 is SEHNR and CDR2 is FQNEAQ (reference sequence). The CDR3 is made up of 17 amino acids. The CDR3 DNA follows: TGTGCCAGCAGCTTAAGGGGACAGGACTCTTTACGGGAGACCCAGTACTTC. Residues: CASSLRGQDSLRETQYF.

V usage is TRBV4-2 and J usage is TRBJ2-7; 9 bases map to TRBD1. Germline CDR1 LGHNA, CDR2 YNFKEQ. The CDR3 length is 16 residues. V was clipped by 4 bases and J by 3 bases; unmatched bases: 10. The CDR3 region is CASSLTWTGAVYEQYF. The CDR3 DNA follows: TGTGCCAGCAGCCTTACCTGGACAGGGGCGGTCTACGAGCAGTACTTC.

The chain is built from TRBV30 and TRBJ1-2; D ambiguous. The CDR3 has 15 amino acids. Germline V gives CDR1 GTSNPN, CDR2 SVGIG (reference sequence). V was pared by 3 bases and J by 0 bases, with 14 bases between. In nucleotides, the CDR3 is TGTGCCTGGAGCCATTACGACGGATCTAACTATGGCTACACCTTC. Its translation is CAWSHYDGSNYGYTF.

Worth noting for this clone: Sequence at one end of the junction differs from germline and may be a read error. The genes are TRBV30 and TRBJ2-7; either TRBD1 or TRBD2 may fit D (5 bases each). The germline CDR1 and CDR2 sequences are GTSNPN and SVGIG (reference sequence). CDR3 length equals 12 residues. The CDR3 DNA sequence: TGTGCCTGGAGTCATTCGGGGACGGCCGTCCTTTTC. Translation gives CAWSHSGTAVLF.

The V call is TRBV27, the J call TRBJ2-1; TRBD2 matches at 10 bases. The CDR3 consists of 14 residues. The germline gives CDR1 MNHEY, CDR2 SMNVEV (reference sequence). Trimming removed 3 bases from V and 8 bases from J; junction bases left unmatched: 4. CDR3 nucleotide sequence: TGTGCCAGCAGTTTTCTAGCGGGAGAATATGAGCAGTTCTTC. It specifies CASSFLAGEYEQFF.